This T cell receptor beta chain was sequenced for a study of control samples from healthy donors and cancer patients. Some clones are missing from TCRdb's copy, which holds only in-frame ones; the method was immunoSEQ multiplex PCR. This table has 100,000 to 150,000 clones, more than 80% appearing once. CDR3 size: 14 residues. Germline V gene data show CDR1 as SGHRS and CDR2 as YFSETQ. Losses at the gene ends were 4 bases for V and 2 bases for J; bases not matched to a gene: 3. Sequencing input: blood. The chain is built from TRBV5-1 and TRBJ2-1; 7 positions match TRBD1. The sequence was obtained from a man between 40 and 49 years old in good health. CDR3 residues: CASSRDSTYNEQFF. For the CDR3, the DNA is TGCGCCAGCAGCCGGGACAGTACCTACAATGAGCAGTTCTTC.